Listed below are T cell receptor beta chains from one sample, sequenced in a study of blood T cell repertoires in COVID-19. Data came from immunoSEQ multiplex PCR; TCRdb stores just in-frame clones and leaves some out. The table records roughly 120,000 clones, more than 80% of them present only once. Sequenced material: peripheral blood. The receptor set was obtained from a woman aged 80 or over with COVID-19, enrolled during active disease. Both conserved end residues are part of each CDR3. D genes are given only for firm matches. Only part of the rows carry a size: once, few, many, or a class if the clone is expanded.

TRBD1,TRBV18,NA,TRBJ2-7,TGTGCCAGCTCACCACCGGGACAGACCAGAGAGCAGTACTTC,CASSPPGQTREQYF
NA,TRBV27,few,TRBJ1-6,TGTGCCAGCAGTTTAGGACCCCGGGACTATCAAAATTCACCCCTCCACTTT,CASSLGPRDYQNSPLHF
TRBD1,TRBV5-1,few,TRBJ1-2,TGCGCCAGCAGCAGCACAGGGGACTATGGCTACACCTTC,CASSSTGDYGYTF
TRBD1,TRBV28,NA,TRBJ1-5,TGTGCCAGCAGTTTCCGGGACAGGGTGGGCAATCAGCCCCAGCATTTT,CASSFRDRVGNQPQHF
NA,TRBV28,NA,TRBJ1-6,TGTGCCAGCATGAGACTTTCAGGGTCACCCCTCCACTTT,CASMRLSGSPLHF
NA,TRBV10-3,NA,TRBJ2-5,TGTGCCATCAGTGAGTCCAGACAACCCTCAGAGACCCAGTACTTC,CAISESRQPSETQYF
TRBD2,TRBV11-1,NA,TRBJ2-5,TGTGCCAGCAGCTTACGTACGGGGGGAGAGACCCAGTACTTC,CASSLRTGGETQYF
TRBD1,TRBV19,few,TRBJ1-5,TGTGCCAGTAGTATAAGCCAGGGGGCGAACCTTTGGATACAGCCCCAGCATTTT,CASSISQGANLWIQPQHF
TRBD2,TRBV5-6,NA,TRBJ2-2,TGTGCCAGCAGCGAAAGACTAGCGGCGAACACCGGGGAGCTGTTTTTT,CASSERLAANTGELFF
TRBD1,TRBV27,NA,TRBJ1-5,TGTGCCAGCAGGCCTTATACAGGGGGCAATCAGCCCCAGCATTTT,CASRPYTGGNQPQHF
NA,TRBV9,NA,TRBJ2-3,TGTGCCAGCAGCGTAGATTCTAGCACAGATACGCAGTATTTT,CASSVDSSTDTQYF
NA,TRBV6-2/TRBV6-3,NA,TRBJ2-5,TGTGCCAGCAGTTACCGGTCAGGTCGGGGTACACGTTCGGAGACCCAGTACTTC,CASSYRSGRGTRSETQYF
TRBD1,TRBV18,NA,TRBJ1-2,TGTGCCAGCTCATCGGCCCTCTTAACAGGGGGCTCCCGGAGTGGCTACACCTTC,CASSSALLTGGSRSGYTF
NA,TRBV4-2,NA,TRBJ1-1,TGTGCCAGCAGCCAAGAGGTGAGGGACACTGAAGCTTTCTTT,CASSQEVRDTEAFF
NA,TRBV28,once,TRBJ1-6,TGTGCCAGCAGGAGGGTTAATAATTCACCCCTCCACTTT,CASRRVNNSPLHF
NA,TRBV7-6,NA,TRBJ2-5,TGTGCCAGCAGCTTAGAATCCGGCGGGGCGTCTGGTGAGACCCAGTACTTC,CASSLESGGASGETQYF
TRBD2,TRBV5-1,NA,TRBJ2-5,TGCGCCAGCAGCCTGGGACTAGCGGGAACCCAAGAGACCCAGTACTTC,CASSLGLAGTQETQYF
NA,TRBV6-2/TRBV6-3,NA,TRBJ2-5,TGTGCCAGCAGTTATCCTGTGGAGTACCAAGAGACCCAGTACTTC,CASSYPVEYQETQYF
NA,TRBV28,NA,TRBJ1-2,TGTGCCAGCAGGGGGACAACTAACTATGGCTACACCTTC,CASRGTTNYGYTF
TRBD1,TRBV4-2,NA,TRBJ2-5,TGTGCCAGCAGCCCCTGGGGACAGGGGGCCTACCAAGAGACCCAGTACTTC,CASSPWGQGAYQETQYF